Below, 31 T cell receptor beta chains from the same sample are listed, as sequenced in a study of T cell changes during pregnancy in multiple sclerosis. Libraries were prepared by immunoSEQ multiplex PCR; TCRdb keeps only in-frame clonotypes and omits some of them. Here the sample spans approximately 130,000 clones, around 95% being singletons. The sample here was peripheral blood, taken after pregnancy. The receptors were gathered from a female donor with multiple sclerosis, enrolled in a pregnancy study.

The chain joins TRBV1 to TRBJ1-6. TRBV1 counts as a pseudogene. The CDR3 loop spans 14 amino acids. In nucleotides, the CDR3 is TGCACCAGCAGCCAAGGGGACTTGTGCTTCCCCCTCCACTTT. This gives the protein CTSSQGDLCFPLHF.

V and J are TRBV10-3 and TRBJ1-2; tentative D call: TRBD1 (6 bases). Trimming removed 11 bases from V and 0 bases from J, with 16 bases in between. Germline loops: CDR1 ENHRY, CDR2 SYGVKD. The length of the CDR3 is 14 residues. For the CDR3, the DNA is TGTGCCGCAATAAGGGACAATACTAACTATGGCTACACCTTC. Its translation: CAAIRDNTNYGYTF.

The chain uses TRBV27 and TRBJ2-7, with TRBD1 identical over 7 bases. The trim removed 5 bases at V and 7 bases at J, leaving 11 bases unmatched. CDR1 and CDR2 (germline): MNHEY, SMNVEV (reference sequence). This CDR3 has 14 amino acids. The DNA for the CDR3 is TGTGCCAGCAGTCCGATAGGACAGGTTGGGGAGCAGTACTTC. It encodes CASSPIGQVGEQYF.

The chain is built from TRBV11-2 and TRBJ2-7; no clear D. Germline values: CDR1 SGHAT, CDR2 FQNNGV. This CDR3 has 15 amino acids. V gave up 0 bases and J gave up 3 bases, with 12 bases separating them. CDR3 in amino acids: CASSLEAARIYEQYF. The CDR3 nucleotides are TGTGCCAGCAGCTTAGAGGCAGCCAGGATCTACGAGCAGTACTTC. The whole variable domain, remainder taken from reference TRBV11-2 and TRBJ2-7, is EAGVAQSPRYKIIEKRQSVAFWCNPISGHATLYWYQQILGQGPKLLIQFQNNGVVDDSQLPKDRFSAERLKGVDSTLKIQPAKLEDSAVYLCASSLEAARIYEQYFGPGTRLTVT.

V gene TRBV7-8 combines with J gene TRBJ2-1; 14 bases match TRBD2. Germline lookup yields CDR1 SGHVS and CDR2 FQNEAQ. J was trimmed by 0 bases and V by 4 bases; bases with no gene match: 11. The CDR3 sequence is 20 residues long. CDR3 DNA sequence: TGTGCCAGCAGCTCAAGACTAGCGGGAGGGTCCAGGAGCTCCTACAATGAGCAGTTCTTC. It translates to CASSSRLAGGSRSSYNEQFF.

The chain joins TRBV27 to TRBJ2-1, with D tentatively TRBD2 (5 bases). The V end was cut by 7 bases, the J end by 7 bases, with 14 bases between. CDR3 length equals 13 residues. CDR1 MNHEY and CDR2 SMNVEV come from the germline V gene (reference sequence). CDR3 in amino acids: CASTELALNEQFF. The DNA of the CDR3 is TGTGCCAGCACCGAGCTAGCTCTGAATGAGCAGTTCTTC.

This chain links TRBV28 with TRBJ2-7; TRBD2 matches at 7 bases. Germline values: CDR1 MDHEN, CDR2 SYDVKM. J lost 5 bases, V lost 6 bases, and 10 bases had no gene match. CDR3 length: 14 residues. As DNA, the CDR3 is TGTGCCAGCAGCCTGGGAGGGAGTTCCAACGAGCAGTACTTC. Amino acids: CASSLGGSSNEQYF.

The chain joins TRBV28 to TRBJ2-5; 14 bases align to TRBD2. The germline V gene has CDR1 MDHEN and CDR2 SYDVKM. The CDR3 runs 16 residues. With 4 bases clipped from V and 4 bases from J, the junction kept 5 bases outside the gene matches. The CDR3 here is CASSSGGLAGGETQYF. In DNA, the CDR3 is TGTGCCAGCAGTTCCGGTGGACTAGCGGGAGGAGAGACCCAGTACTTC.

The genes are TRBV18 and TRBJ1-5, with a tentative D call TRBD1 (6 bases). V lost 2 bases and J lost 7, with 12 bases in between. Germline V gene sequence: CDR1 KGHSH, CDR2 LQKENI. This CDR3 has 14 amino acids. The CDR3: CASSPGGGYQPQHF. The CDR3 coding sequence is TGTGCCAGCTCACCAGGGGGCGGATACCAGCCCCAGCATTTT.

The rearrangement joins TRBV6-1 to TRBJ2-7, with 14 bases fitting TRBD2. The CDR3 extends over 15 amino acids. Germline trimming cut 3 bases from V and 3 bases from J; bases unmatched to any gene: 1. In germline, CDR1 is MNHNS, CDR2 SASEGT. The CDR3 protein is CASSEGTSGSYEQYF. CDR3 bases: TGTGCCAGCAGTGAGGGGACTAGCGGGAGCTACGAGCAGTACTTC.

This clone was recorded only once. The chain carries TRBV2 and TRBJ2-5; 12 bases are shared with TRBD2. V dropped 3 bases and J dropped 4; count of bases not matched to a gene: 3. The CDR3 has 15 amino acids. Germline CDR1 SNHLY, CDR2 FYNNEI. The CDR3 loop reads CASSDQLAGGETQYF. DNA of the CDR3: TGTGCCAGCAGTGACCAACTAGCGGGAGGAGAGACCCAGTACTTC.

The chain employs TRBV9 and TRBJ2-1, with D tentatively TRBD1 (6 bases). The V end was cut by 2 bases, the J end by 0 bases, with 15 bases between. The germline V gene encodes CDR1 SGDLS and CDR2 YYNGEE. The length of the CDR3 is 17 residues. The CDR3 reads CASSVSGSRGSYNEQFF. CDR3 DNA: TGTGCCAGCAGCGTCTCTGGTTCCAGGGGCTCCTACAATGAGCAGTTCTTC.

This chain connects TRBV6-1 to TRBJ1-2; D not resolved. CDR1 and CDR2 (germline): MNHNS, SASEGT. V lost 0 bases, J lost 4 bases, and 3 bases lay in between. This CDR3 has 12 amino acids. The CDR3 region has the DNA TGTGCCAGCAGTGAAGCCGGCTATGGCTACACCTTC. Its protein is CASSEAGYGYTF.

The CDR3 DNA sequence: TGTGCCACCAGCCCCTCGGGGAATCAGCCCCAGCATTTT. This codes for CATSPSGNQPQHF. The rearrangement uses TRBV15 and TRBJ1-5; D remains unclear. V gave up 5 bases and J gave up 4 bases, with 9 bases separating them. This CDR3 is built from 13 residues. Germline CDR1 reads LNHNV; CDR2 reads YYDKDF (reference sequence).

J is TRBJ2-7 and V is TRBV5-1; no definite D call. This CDR3 has 14 amino acids. V lost 0 bases, J lost 3 bases, and 10 bases lay in between. CDR1 and CDR2 from the germline V gene are SGHRS and YFSETQ. CDR3 loop: CASSLEAGFYEQYF. In DNA, the CDR3 is TGCGCCAGCAGCTTGGAAGCAGGTTTCTACGAGCAGTACTTC.

The chain couples TRBV27 to TRBJ1-5, with D perhaps matching TRBD1 (6 bases). V lost 4 bases, J lost 0 bases, and 13 bases lay in between. There are 16 residues in the CDR3. Germline V gene data show CDR1 as MNHEY and CDR2 as SMNVEV (reference sequence). CDR3 DNA sequence: TGTGCCAGCAGTTCGCAACAGGGTAATAGCAATCAGCCCCAGCATTTT. Protein: CASSSQQGNSNQPQHF.

The chain couples TRBV27 to TRBJ2-1, with D tentatively TRBD2 (5 bases). The CDR3 is 15 amino acids. The V end lost 2 bases, the J end lost 0 bases, and 8 bases lay between the germline ends. Germline-derived CDR1 and CDR2 are MNHEY and SMNVEV (reference sequence). The CDR3 is CASSLGTSSYNEQFF. Written as DNA, the CDR3 is TGTGCCAGCAGTTTAGGAACTAGCTCCTACAATGAGCAGTTCTTC.

The chain combines TRBV7-2 with TRBJ1-1; 7 bases map to TRBD1. CDR3 length: 15 amino acids. Germline trimming cut 2 bases from V and 2 bases from J; bases unmatched to any gene: 5. The germline gives CDR1 SGHTA, CDR2 FQGNSA. The CDR3 sequence: CASSLQGQLNTEAFF. CDR3 nucleotide sequence: TGTGCCAGCAGCTTACAGGGACAGCTTAACACTGAAGCTTTCTTT.

CDR3 in amino acids: CASSVEDTNTEAFF. In DNA, the CDR3 is TGTGCCAGCAGCGTAGAGGACACCAACACTGAAGCTTTCTTT. The chain couples TRBV9 to TRBJ1-1, with D maybe TRBD1 (5 bases). From germline, CDR1 is SGDLS and CDR2 YYNGEE. The CDR3 covers 14 residues. Deletions cut 0 bases from V and 2 bases from J, with 8 bases between.

This clone was detected only once. This chain connects TRBV6-6 to TRBJ2-2; TRBD2 is a possible D gene (6 bases). Germline V CDR1 and CDR2: MNHNY, SVGAGI (reference sequence). The germline V and J ends were trimmed by 5 bases and 4 bases, with 11 bases remaining between them. This CDR3 has 14 residues. Here the CDR3 reads CASSNSGTTGELFF. The CDR3 DNA reads as TGTGCCAGCAGTAATAGCGGCACCACCGGGGAGCTGTTTTTT.

The J gene is TRBJ1-6, the V gene TRBV30, with D tentatively TRBD1 (6 bases). This CDR3 region has 14 residues. V was pared by 0 bases and J by 5 bases, with 8 bases between. Germline lookup yields CDR1 GTSNPN and CDR2 SVGIG (reference sequence). CDR3 sequence reads: CAWSVNRDNSPLHF. In DNA form, the CDR3 reads TGTGCCTGGAGTGTTAACAGGGATAATTCACCCCTCCACTTT.

This chain uses TRBV2 with TRBJ2-1; a weak D match, TRBD2 (7 bases). Germline V lookup: CDR1 SNHLY, CDR2 FYNNEI. V dropped 7 bases and J dropped 6 bases, with 16 bases sitting between them. The CDR3 is 14 amino acids. CDR3 region: CASTFLGGLNEQFF. The CDR3 coding sequence is TGTGCCAGCACCTTCCTGGGGGGGCTCAATGAGCAGTTCTTC.

This chain links TRBV4-2 with TRBJ2-2; possible D gene TRBD2, 5 bases. The V gene's germline CDR1 is LGHNA and CDR2 YNFKEQ. The length of the CDR3 is 14 residues. Trimming left V 3 bases short and J 4 bases short, with 9 bases between. CDR3 protein: CASSQPTSTGELFF. CDR3 DNA: TGTGCCAGCAGCCAGCCCACTAGCACCGGGGAGCTGTTTTTT.

V is TRBV2 and J is TRBJ1-5; TRBD1 aligns across 11 bases. After removal of 6 bases from V and 2 bases from J, the junction contained 3 bases not matched to a gene. The CDR3 contains 15 residues. The germline V gene encodes CDR1 SNHLY and CDR2 FYNNEI. Here the CDR3 reads CASRGGQGGNQPQHF. CDR3 nucleotide sequence: TGTGCCAGCAGGGGGGGACAGGGGGGCAATCAGCCCCAGCATTTT.

This clone was seen a handful of times. V is TRBV10-3 and J is TRBJ1-1; no clear D gene. Germline lookup yields CDR1 ENHRY and CDR2 SYGVKD. CDR3 length equals 13 residues. V was pared by 0 bases and J by 2 bases, with 4 bases between. DNA of the CDR3: TGTGCCATCAGTGAGTCGAGAAACACTGAAGCTTTCTTT. Protein: CAISESRNTEAFF.

CDR3 DNA: TGCGCCAGATCCGACCCGCCGCTAGGTGAGCAGTTCTTC. Translating gives CARSDPPLGEQFF. The chain recombines TRBV5-1 with TRBJ2-1, with D uncertain. Looked up from germline, CDR1 is SGHRS and CDR2 is YFSETQ. This CDR3 region has 13 residues. Trimming stripped 8 bases from V and 9 bases from J, with 18 bases between.

V gene TRBV12-5 combines with J gene TRBJ1-2; TRBD1 might be the D (6 bases). The germline V gene encodes CDR1 LGHNT and CDR2 FRNRAP. CDR3 length: 14 amino acids. The V end lost 1 base, the J end lost 2 bases, and 8 bases lay between the germline ends. The CDR3 sequence is CASGLDRANYGYTF. Here the CDR3 DNA reads TGTGCTAGTGGTTTGGACAGGGCGAACTATGGCTACACCTTC.

The V and J genes are TRBV28 and TRBJ2-1; a possible D gene is TRBD1 (6 bases). Germline V gives CDR1 MDHEN, CDR2 SYDVKM. The CDR3 runs 11 residues. Trimming pared 6 bases from V and 7 bases from J, leaving 7 bases between. DNA for the CDR3: TGTGCCAGCAGCCAGGGGAATGAGCAGTTCTTC. Translated: CASSQGNEQFF.

The rearrangement joins TRBV11-2 to TRBJ2-2, with 7 bases matching TRBD1. Germline CDR1 reads SGHAT; CDR2 reads FQNNGV. J lost 2 bases, V lost 6 bases, and 6 bases had no gene match. CDR3 size: 15 residues. CDR3 nucleotides: TGTGCCAGCAGGTGGACAGGACCCAACACCGGGGAGCTGTTTTTT. Translated, it gives CASRWTGPNTGELFF.

The chain joins TRBV19 to TRBJ1-1, with D possibly being TRBD1 (6 bases). CDR3 length equals 14 residues. Germline lookup yields CDR1 LNHDA and CDR2 SQIVND (reference sequence). Trimming removed 5 bases from V and 9 bases from J, with 19 bases in between. Written as DNA, the CDR3 is TGTGCCAGTAGTGCCCCTTGGGACAACGCTAAAGCTTTCTTT. Protein: CASSAPWDNAKAFF.

This sequence joins TRBV7-2 and TRBJ2-1; D remains unclear. V lost 5 bases, J lost 6 bases, and 5 bases lay in between. CDR1 and CDR2 from the germline V gene are SGHTA and FQGNSA. The CDR3 contains 11 residues. CDR3 amino acids: CASSQINEQFF. The CDR3 nucleotides read TGTGCCAGCAGCCAGATCAATGAGCAGTTCTTC.